The 26 T cell receptor beta chains in this list originate from one sample, sequenced in a study of cytomegalovirus exposure and HLA in healthy donors. With 60 Vbeta and 13 Jbeta primers, the PCR was carried out. The assay was immunoSEQ multiplex PCR, and TCRdb's table has in-frame clones only and misses some. The profile shows some 160,000 clones, about 86% of them singletons. Sequenced sample: PBMCs. Receptors were obtained from a woman aged 18-35 years in good health and CMV-seronegative.

The rearrangement links TRBV5-4 to TRBJ2-7; possible D gene TRBD1, 5 bases. Trimming removed 2 bases at V and 0 bases at J, with 9 bases between. The V gene's germline CDR1 is SGHNT and CDR2 YYREEE (reference sequence). The CDR3 totals 14 residues. The CDR3 nucleotides are TGTGCCAGCAGCTTCGACAGCCACTCCTACGAGCAGTACTTC. Translation: CASSFDSHSYEQYF.

This rearrangement joins TRBV7-9 to TRBJ1-6, with 10 positions matching TRBD1. The J segment lost 9 bases and the V segment lost 6 bases, leaving 5 bases of the junction unmatched. Germline CDR1 and CDR2: SEHNR and FQNEAQ (reference sequence). The CDR3 has 14 amino acids. The DNA for the CDR3 is TGTGCCAGCAGGTCCGGGACAGGGGTTTCACCCCTCCACTTT. Its translation: CASRSGTGVSPLHF.

The chain has TRBV6-1 and TRBJ1-3, with D possibly TRBD1 on 5 matching bases. The V and J ends lost 0 bases and 2 bases respectively, with 8 bases between them. CDR1 and CDR2 (germline): MNHNS, SASEGT. CDR3 length: 15 amino acids. Written as DNA, the CDR3 is TGTGCCAGCAGTGAAGCGGCAGGGCCTGGAAACACCATATATTTT. This translates into CASSEAAGPGNTIYF.

The chain couples TRBV20-1 to TRBJ1-4; D uncertain. V gave up 5 bases and J gave up 6 bases, with 7 bases separating them. This CDR3 region has 11 residues. Germline V gene lookup returns CDR1 DFQATT and CDR2 SNEGSKA (reference sequence). CDR3: CSALTYEKLFF. The CDR3 coding sequence is TGCAGTGCTCTAACGTATGAAAAACTGTTTTTT.

This clone has just a few counts. V is TRBV4-1 and J is TRBJ1-1, with D uncertain. Germline lookup yields CDR1 MGHRA and CDR2 YSYEKL. The V end lost 4 bases, the J end lost 0 bases, and 6 bases lay between the germline ends. The CDR3 is made up of 13 amino acids. CDR3 in DNA: TGCGCCAGCAGCCGTGGCATGAACACTGAAGCTTTCTTT. It translates to CASSRGMNTEAFF.

This clone showed up just a few times. The V gene is TRBV5-6, the J gene TRBJ2-7, with TRBD1 identical over 9 bases. The J segment lost 0 bases and the V segment lost 3 bases, leaving 7 bases of the junction unmatched. Germline CDR1 SGHDT, CDR2 YYEEEE. The CDR3 covers 16 residues. The CDR3 spells CASSSPPGQGSYEQYF. CDR3 DNA: TGTGCCAGCAGCTCCCCCCCGGGACAGGGCTCCTACGAGCAGTACTTC.

The rearrangement joins TRBV10-3 to TRBJ1-2; D is perhaps TRBD1 (6 bases). The CDR3 runs 13 residues. Germline CDR1 ENHRY, CDR2 SYGVKD. The ends were cut back, 5 bases at V and 8 bases at J, with 15 bases in the middle. CDR3 region: CAISYRERGGYTF. The CDR3 DNA is TGTGCCATCAGTTACAGGGAGCGGGGCGGCTACACCTTC.

The chain uses TRBV27 and TRBJ2-1; D is unresolved. With 2 bases removed from V and 2 bases from J, the gap between germline ends came to 10 bases. This CDR3 spans 15 amino acids. CDR1 is MNHEY, CDR2 SMNVEV, per germline (reference sequence). CDR3 DNA: TGTGCCAGCAGTTTAAGCTTGTTCCCCTACAATGAGCAGTTCTTC. This translates into CASSLSLFPYNEQFF.

The chain is built from TRBV28 and TRBJ1-6, with D hard to call. The CDR3 is made up of 17 amino acids. From germline, CDR1 is MDHEN and CDR2 SYDVKM. V gave up 3 bases and J gave up 0 bases, with 12 bases separating them. For the CDR3, the DNA is TGTGCCAGCAGTTTTTACTCCTCGAGCTCCTATAATTCACCCCTCCACTTT. Protein sequence: CASSFYSSSSYNSPLHF.

This clone was picked up one time. CDR3 amino acids: CASSAPSGRRSYNEQFF. The CDR3 nucleotides are TGTGCCAGCAGTGCCCCTAGCGGGAGAAGGAGCTACAATGAGCAGTTCTTC. The J gene is TRBJ2-1, the V gene TRBV28, with 10 nucleotides matching TRBD2. J gave up 3 bases and V 5 bases, and 10 bases lay outside the gene matches. CDR1 MDHEN and CDR2 SYDVKM come from the germline V gene. This CDR3 is built from 17 residues.

The chain employs TRBV14 and TRBJ2-7; possibly TRBD1 for D (6 bases). Per germline, CDR1 SGHDN and CDR2 FVKESK. Trimming pared 0 bases from V and 5 bases from J, leaving 17 bases between. The CDR3 totals 16 residues. The CDR3, as DNA: TGTGCCAGCAGCCAAGAAGGTGCACAGGGTCGGCACGAGCAGTACTTC. Encoded protein: CASSQEGAQGRHEQYF.

The rearrangement uses TRBV30 and TRBJ1-3; the D gene is possibly TRBD1 (6 bases). V was cut by 5 bases and J by 4 bases, with 12 bases left in between. Per germline, CDR1 GTSNPN and CDR2 SVGIG (reference sequence). The CDR3 consists of 13 residues. For the CDR3, the DNA is TGTGCCTGGGCAACAGGGCCAGGAAACACCATATATTTT. It codes for CAWATGPGNTIYF.

V is TRBV2 and J is TRBJ2-6, with a tentative D call TRBD2 (6 bases). CDR3 length: 16 amino acids. With 6 bases removed from V and 2 bases from J, the gap between germline ends came to 14 bases. Germline-derived CDR1 and CDR2 are SNHLY and FYNNEI. The CDR3 is CASSERAHAGANVLTF. As DNA, the CDR3 is TGTGCCAGCAGCGAGCGGGCTCACGCTGGGGCCAACGTCCTGACTTTC.

The rearrangement uses TRBV6-1 and TRBJ2-3, with a possible D match to TRBD1 (5 bases). V lost 1 base and J 3 bases, leaving 8 bases between the germline ends. The CDR3 is made up of 14 amino acids. Germline CDR1 is MNHNS and CDR2 is SASEGT. This CDR3 is CASSEGTQTDTQYF. CDR3 bases: TGTGCCAGCAGTGAAGGGACACAAACAGATACGCAGTATTTT.

The chain carries TRBV5-1 and TRBJ2-1, with no clear D. V gave up 1 base and J gave up 1 base, with 12 bases separating them. Germline V gene sequence: CDR1 SGHRS, CDR2 YFSETQ. This CDR3 is built from 16 residues. CDR3 loop: CASSLLFAGSYNEQFF. The CDR3 DNA reads TGCGCCAGCAGCTTGTTATTTGCAGGATCCTACAATGAGCAGTTCTTC.

This chain connects TRBV28 to TRBJ1-4; the D gene is possibly TRBD1 (6 bases). The CDR3 extends over 15 amino acids. Germline CDR1 and CDR2: MDHEN and SYDVKM. V was shortened by 6 bases and J by 5 bases, with 16 bases between the two germline ends. CDR3 sequence (DNA): TGTGCCAGCAGAAACGACGACAGGTTAAATGAAAAACTGTTTTTT. This sequence encodes CASRNDDRLNEKLFF.

The J gene is TRBJ2-2, the V gene TRBV12-5; 8 bases line up with TRBD2. V was clipped by 2 bases and J by 5 bases; unmatched bases: 10. CDR3 length: 17 amino acids. The V gene's germline CDR1 is LGHNT and CDR2 FRNRAP. The CDR3 nucleotides read TGTGCTAGTGGTTTGCCCCCTGGGTCTAGCGGGACCGGGGAGCTGTTTTTT. Residues: CASGLPPGSSGTGELFF.

The chain carries TRBV28 and TRBJ1-2; 7 bases line up with TRBD1. J was trimmed by 5 bases and V by 6 bases; bases with no gene match: 6. The CDR3 has 13 amino acids. The germline gives CDR1 MDHEN, CDR2 SYDVKM. CDR3 nucleotides: TGTGCCAGCAGGGGGACAGATAATTATGGCTACACCTTC. It encodes CASRGTDNYGYTF.

This chain links TRBV5-1 with TRBJ1-3, with a possible D match to TRBD1 (6 bases). Germline assignment: CDR1 SGHRS and CDR2 YFSETQ. This CDR3 has 16 residues. Trimming cost V 5 bases and J 0 bases, with 15 bases left between them. The CDR3 DNA sequence: TGCGCCAGCAGTTGGGGGGGGGACACCTCTGGAAACACCATATATTTT. Residues: CASSWGGDTSGNTIYF.

The J gene is TRBJ2-5, the V gene TRBV5-1; TRBD2 might be the D (6 bases). CDR1 and CDR2 (germline): SGHRS, YFSETQ. The CDR3 loop spans 16 amino acids. V was trimmed by 2 bases and J by 4 bases, leaving 18 bases between them. The CDR3 sequence is CASSLSGPQAGETQYF. CDR3 sequence (DNA): TGCGCCAGCAGCTTAAGCGGACCTCAAGCGGGAGAGACCCAGTACTTC.

The rearrangement links TRBV14 to TRBJ1-1, with 8 positions matching TRBD1. Trimming cost V 4 bases and J 6 bases; bases outside gene matches: 10. The germline gives CDR1 SGHDN, CDR2 FVKESK. The CDR3 contains 15 residues. CDR3 in DNA: TGTGCCAGCAGCCCCCTGGACAGGGTGGTTTCTGAAGCTTTCTTT. Translated: CASSPLDRVVSEAFF.

As regards this clone: A read error may account for a junction end that differs from germline. The V call is TRBV28, the J call TRBJ1-2, with D perhaps matching TRBD1 (5 bases). Germline V gene lookup returns CDR1 MDHEN and CDR2 SYDVKM. This CDR3 comprises 11 residues. CDR3 sequence reads: CASSAGSLKSF. Here the CDR3 DNA reads TGTGCCAGCAGTGCAGGGTCCCTGAAAAGCTTC.

The genes are TRBV27 and TRBJ1-6; 9 nucleotides align to TRBD1. Per germline, CDR1 MNHEY and CDR2 SMNVEV (reference sequence). The ends lost 3 bases at V and 9 bases at J; junction bases unmatched: 6. This CDR3 is built from 15 residues. CDR3: CASSLSGQGGSPLHF. CDR3 bases: TGTGCCAGCAGTTTGTCGGGACAGGGAGGTTCACCCCTCCACTTT.

This chain uses TRBV7-8 with TRBJ1-2; 8 nucleotides match TRBD1. Germline CDR1 and CDR2: SGHVS and FQNEAQ. This CDR3 comprises 17 residues. V shed 5 bases and J 4 bases; nucleotides not matched to a gene: 15. CDR3 coding DNA: TGTGCCAGCAGCATGGACCGGGACAGGCCTCTCCCCTATGGCTACACCTTC. Its translation is CASSMDRDRPLPYGYTF. Drawing the rest from reference TRBV7-8 and TRBJ1-2, the complete variable domain is GAGVSQSPRYKVAKRGQDVALRCDPISGHVSLFWYQQALGQGPEFLTYFQNEAQLDKSGLPSDRFFAERPEGSVSTLKIQRTQQEDSAVYLCASSMDRDRPLPYGYTFGSGTRLTVV.

This CDR3 reads CASASKPPNSPLHF. CDR3 coding DNA: TGTGCCAGTGCCTCCAAGCCTCCTAATTCACCCCTCCACTTT. The rearrangement uses TRBV6-1 and TRBJ1-6; no clear D gene. CDR1 is MNHNS, CDR2 SASEGT, per germline. The CDR3 is 14 residues long. V lost 9 bases and J lost 6, with 15 bases in between.

The V gene is TRBV4-1, the J gene TRBJ2-1, with a tentative D call TRBD2 (6 bases). Per germline, CDR1 MGHRA and CDR2 YSYEKL. Trimming shortened V by 1 base and J by 4 bases, and 20 bases separated the two germline ends. This CDR3 is built from 18 residues. CDR3 residues: CASSQVVLVRRGYNEQFF. The CDR3, as DNA: TGCGCCAGCAGCCAAGTCGTTCTTGTGAGGAGGGGATACAATGAGCAGTTCTTC.